This passage covers 27 T cell receptor beta chains from one sample sequenced in a study of T cells in Graves' hyperthyroidism and ophthalmopathy (dated by TCRdb to between 2019 and 2020). The receptor library was made with multiplex PCR. TCRdb names Illumina HiSeq 2000 as the instrument used. TCR beta CDR3 regions were amplified from RNA transcripts. The first round of RT-PCR for the TCR CDR3 was performed with the HTBI primer set and the Qiagen OneStep RT-PCR kit. TCRdb handled the public reads itself, with Q25 trimming in fastp and clone calling in MiXCR, and kept productive beta chains. Duplicate CDR3 protein sequences are folded into a single record with the most common DNA and genes. This sample has around 700,000 distinct CDR3 sequences in its table, and 35% of those were observed once. Clones ranked in the top ten supply around 31% of the sample. Sequenced input: blood. These receptors were taken from a woman aged 40 to 50 with Graves' hyperthyroidism.

On this clonotype itself: One base away lies a much larger clone, so this may be a sequencing read error. The chain carries TRBV10-1 and TRBJ1-3, with unresolved D. Germline V gene data show CDR1 as WNHNN and CDR2 as SYGVQD (reference sequence). This CDR3 has 16 amino acids. V was cut by 0 bases and J by 6 bases, with 15 bases left in between. This chain's CDR3 is CASSESGTLPENTIYF. The CDR3 DNA sequence: TGCGCCAGCAGTGAGTCGGGAACTCTACCTGAAAACACCATATATTTT.

The chain employs TRBV7-2 and TRBJ2-7, with 9 positions matching TRBD2. J was trimmed by 2 bases and V by 4 bases; bases with no gene match: 15. CDR3 size: 18 residues. Germline assignment: CDR1 SGHTA and CDR2 FQGNSA. In DNA, the CDR3 is TGTGCCAGCAGCTCCTCCTCCTCGGGGGGCGGGAGGGCCTACGAGCAGTACTTC. This sequence encodes CASSSSSSGGGRAYEQYF.

The chain combines TRBV13 with TRBJ1-6; 10 positions agree with TRBD1. This CDR3 has 15 amino acids. Per germline, CDR1 PRHDT and CDR2 FYEKMQ (reference sequence). Trimming took 4 bases from V and 7 from J; bases not matched to a gene: 4. The CDR3 DNA reads as TGTGCCAGCAGCTCTTCGGGACAGGGGAATTCACCCCTCCACTTT. This translates into CASSSSGQGNSPLHF.

This clonotype was observed many times. The genes are TRBV29-1 and TRBJ1-2, with a weak D call TRBD1 (6 bases). Germline assignment: CDR1 SQVTM and CDR2 ANQGSEA. V dropped 6 bases and J dropped 0 bases, with 14 bases sitting between them. This CDR3 has 14 amino acids. The CDR3 loop reads CSVERTAANYGYTF. CDR3 nucleotide sequence: TGCAGCGTCGAGAGGACAGCAGCTAACTATGGCTACACCTTC.

This clonotype has more than one count but fewer than ten. This chain links TRBV6-5 with TRBJ1-2; 8 positions agree with TRBD1. Trimming took 5 bases from V and 8 from J; bases not matched to a gene: 13. The CDR3 is made up of 15 amino acids. From germline, CDR1 is MNHEY and CDR2 SVGAGI. The CDR3 reads CASSDPGQGSTGYTF. The DNA of the CDR3 is TGTGCCAGCAGTGACCCAGGACAGGGTTCAACGGGCTACACCTTC.

This clonotype has just a few counts. The chain uses TRBV7-9 and TRBJ2-5; tentative D call: TRBD2 (7 bases). V was shortened by 5 bases and J by 2 bases, with 15 bases between the two germline ends. Germline V gives CDR1 SEHNR, CDR2 FQNEAQ (reference sequence). The CDR3 has 15 residues. The CDR3 region has the DNA TGTGCCAGCAGCCCAAAAGGGGGGGAACAAGAGACCCAGTACTTC. Encoded protein: CASSPKGGEQETQYF.

This clonotype was seen at least ten times. The genes are TRBV2 and TRBJ2-5; D possibly corresponds to TRBD1 (7 bases). The germline V and J ends were trimmed by 1 base and 4 bases, with 13 bases remaining between them. The CDR3 is 15 amino acids. CDR1 and CDR2 (germline): SNHLY, FYNNEI. The DNA for the CDR3 is TGTGCCAGCAGTGAAGTCAGGGGGGTTGGAGAGACCCAGTACTTC. Its protein is CASSEVRGVGETQYF.

The chain links TRBV20-1 to TRBJ1-2; D possibly corresponds to TRBD1 (5 bases). The CDR3 is 16 amino acids. Deletions cut 3 bases from V and 4 bases from J, with 21 bases between. The germline gives CDR1 DFQATT, CDR2 SNEGSKA (reference sequence). The CDR3 DNA follows: TGCAGTGCTAGCACACCGGAGGGGCTCACGGGCTATGGCTACACCTTC. It translates to CSASTPEGLTGYGYTF.

Remarks on this clonotype: A much larger clone sits a single nucleotide away, making a read error possible. Given the absence of the conserved phenylalanine or tryptophan at the CDR3 end, a read error is likely. The chain couples TRBV7-3 to TRBJ2-2; D is tentatively TRBD1 or TRBD2 (5 bases each). There are 13 residues in the CDR3. The germline V and J ends were trimmed by 8 bases and 2 bases, with 9 bases remaining between them. Looked up from germline, CDR1 is SGHTA and CDR2 is FQGTGA. As DNA, the CDR3 is TGTGCCAGCCGGGGCCTAAACACCGGGGAGCTGTTTTGT. It yields the protein CASRGLNTGELFC.

This clonotype was recorded a few times. The J gene is TRBJ1-2, the V gene TRBV5-4; D is possibly TRBD1 (5 bases). CDR3 length: 17 amino acids. Germline V gene data show CDR1 as SGHNT and CDR2 as YYREEE (reference sequence). The V end lost 1 base, the J end lost 6 bases, and 22 bases lay between the germline ends. This chain's CDR3 is CASSLFGTGEWLNGYTF. Here the CDR3 DNA reads TGTGCCAGCAGCTTGTTTGGTACGGGGGAGTGGTTGAATGGCTACACCTTC.

This clonotype was found many times. The chain combines TRBV20-1 with TRBJ2-6; TRBD2 is a possible D gene (5 bases). CDR1 DFQATT and CDR2 SNEGSKA come from the germline V gene (reference sequence). V was pared by 3 bases and J by 0 bases, with 12 bases between. The CDR3 consists of 16 residues. Here the CDR3 reads CSARIREVSGANVLTF. The CDR3 bases are TGCAGTGCTAGGATCCGGGAAGTCTCTGGGGCCAACGTCCTGACTTTC.

A few counts support this clonotype. V usage is TRBV12-5 and J usage is TRBJ1-5; D is perhaps TRBD1 (5 bases). The germline V gene has CDR1 LGHNT and CDR2 FRNRAP. The ends were cut back, 1 base at V and 4 bases at J, with 17 bases in the middle. The CDR3 covers 17 residues. The CDR3 nucleotides are TGTGCTAGTGGTTTGGACGCTCGTTTGGGGGGAAATCAGCCCCAGCATTTT. Protein sequence: CASGLDARLGGNQPQHF.

This clonotype turned up a few times. One end of the junction fails to match germline, which may point to a read error. The chain uses TRBV10-3 and TRBJ1-2, with D possibly TRBD1 on 5 matching bases. Germline CDR1 reads ENHRY; CDR2 reads SYGVKD. The CDR3 is 17 amino acids. The DNA of the CDR3 is TGTGCCAGCAGTTATTCCGACAGCGCGAGAATATACTATGGCTACACCTTC. This codes for CASSYSDSARIYYGYTF.

V and J are TRBV7-9 and TRBJ1-1, with 8 nucleotides matching TRBD1. This CDR3 spans 14 amino acids. The ends lost 4 bases at V and 6 bases at J; junction bases unmatched: 7. The germline V gene encodes CDR1 SEHNR and CDR2 FQNEAQ (reference sequence). The CDR3 loop reads CASSYGTGSSEAFF. The CDR3 coding sequence is TGTGCCAGCAGCTACGGGACAGGAAGCTCTGAAGCTTTCTTT.

In regard to this clonotype: This may arise from a read error, as a much more abundant clone is one base away. Without the conserved terminal phenylalanine or tryptophan, this CDR3 likely stems from a read error. Because the CDR3's place on the DNA is in doubt, the DNA is left out and the CDR3 is given as listed by TCRdb. The gene calls are TRBV7-9 and TRBJ1-2; the table's D call, TRBD1, was not checked against the DNA. CDR1 SEHNR and CDR2 FQNEAQ come from the germline V gene (reference sequence). The CDR3 numbers 13 amino acids, ends counted. CDR3 sequence reads: CASSITGTGGDTS.

This chain connects TRBV6-2 or TRBV6-3 to TRBJ1-6; no definite D call. Germline V gene lookup returns CDR1 MNHEY and CDR2 SVGEGT. V gave up 8 bases and J gave up 8 bases, with 10 bases separating them. The CDR3 sequence is 12 residues long. For the CDR3, the DNA is TGTGCCAGCGGAAGACTCGATTCACCCCTCCACTTT. This translates into CASGRLDSPLHF.

This clonotype was counted many times. In DNA, the CDR3 is TGTGCCAGCAGCTTAGGATTGCAGGGAAGCGAGACCCAGTACTTC. Its translation is CASSLGLQGSETQYF. V is TRBV7-2 and J is TRBJ2-5; a weak D match, TRBD1 (5 bases). CDR1 SGHTA and CDR2 FQGNSA come from the germline V gene. The CDR3 is 15 residues long. Trimming pared 1 base from V and 5 bases from J, leaving 14 bases between.

On this clonotype itself: With a much larger clone just one base away, this may be a read error. The gene calls are TRBV19 and TRBJ1-4, with D unclear. The CDR3 is 18 amino acids. The V end lost 0 bases, the J end lost 4 bases, and 18 bases lay between the germline ends. Per the germline V gene, CDR1 is LNHDA and CDR2 is SQIVND (reference sequence). CDR3 protein: CASSIEGRRHRLNEKLFF. CDR3 nucleotide sequence: TGTGCCAGTAGTATAGAGGGGAGGCGGCACCGTCTTAATGAAAAACTGTTTTTT. The entire variable domain, with the rest obtained from reference TRBV19 and TRBJ1-4, is as follows: DGGITQSPKYLFRKEGQNVTLSCEQNLNHDAMYWYRQDPGQGLRLIYYSQIVNDFQKGDIAEGYSVSREKKESFPLTVTSAQKNPTAFYLCASSIEGRRHRLNEKLFFGSGTQLSVL.

This clonotype occurred many times. This chain joins TRBV20-1 and TRBJ2-7; 7 nucleotides align to TRBD2. Per germline, CDR1 DFQATT and CDR2 SNEGSKA (reference sequence). V was clipped by 3 bases and J by 4 bases; unmatched bases: 9. This CDR3 is built from 14 residues. The CDR3 DNA is TGCAGTGCTAGCGGGGGGACGGACGAGTACGAGCAGTACTTC. It yields the protein CSASGGTDEYEQYF.

There are many counts of this clonotype. This chain joins TRBV7-2 and TRBJ1-1; TRBD1 matches at 8 bases. Germline assignment: CDR1 SGHTA and CDR2 FQGNSA. The ends lost 3 bases at V and 4 bases at J; junction bases unmatched: 1. There are 13 residues in the CDR3. This chain's CDR3 is CASSLDRVTEAFF. The CDR3 nucleotides read TGTGCCAGCAGCTTGGACAGGGTCACTGAAGCTTTCTTT.

This chain uses TRBV4-3 with TRBJ1-2; D unresolved. Trimming took off 4 bases at V and 4 bases at J, with 19 bases between the two ends. Germline CDR1 reads LGHNA; CDR2 reads YSLEER. The CDR3 is 16 amino acids. For the CDR3, the DNA is TGCGCCAGCAGCCCCGTCGTAACTGAGGGTATCTATGGCTACACCTTC. Protein: CASSPVVTEGIYGYTF.

This clonotype was detected many times. The chain employs TRBV6-5 and TRBJ1-1; 7 nucleotides align to TRBD1. Germline trimming cut 6 bases from V and 8 bases from J; bases unmatched to any gene: 15. Germline CDR1 is MNHEY and CDR2 is SVGAGI. The CDR3 runs 15 residues. The CDR3 region has the DNA TGTGCCAGCAGCCGACCACCCTTGAGGGGGCAAGAAGCTTTCTTT. Translating it yields CASSRPPLRGQEAFF.

This clonotype has just a few counts. This chain connects TRBV2 to TRBJ1-1; the D is unclear. The CDR3 sequence is 14 residues long. From germline, CDR1 is SNHLY and CDR2 FYNNEI. Trimming stripped 6 bases from V and 1 base from J, with 12 bases between. The DNA of the CDR3 is TGTGCCAGCAGCCAAGAACCCCAGAACACTGAAGCTTTCTTT. This encodes CASSQEPQNTEAFF.

As to this clonotype: This may arise from a read error, as a much more abundant clone is one base away. Written as DNA, the CDR3 is TGTGCCAGTAGTGGCTGGGACAGTACCGAGCAGTACTTC. This codes for CASSGWDSTEQYF. V usage is TRBV19 and J usage is TRBJ2-7; 7 positions agree with TRBD1. Germline loops: CDR1 LNHDA, CDR2 SQIVND (reference sequence). The CDR3 has 13 amino acids. J lost 6 bases, V lost 5 bases, and 7 bases had no gene match.

Concerning this clonotype itself: The junction departs from the called germline gene at one end, perhaps through a read error. V gene TRBV10-3 combines with J gene TRBJ1-4, with D perhaps TRBD1 (5 bases). Germline CDR1 and CDR2: ENHRY and SYGVKD. The CDR3 consists of 15 residues. The CDR3 region has the DNA TGTGCCAGCAGTGTCGACAGAGCAACTAATGAAAAACTGTTTTTT. Protein sequence: CASSVDRATNEKLFF.

This clonotype was found once. The J gene is TRBJ2-7, the V gene TRBV7-8, with 9 nucleotides matching TRBD2. After removal of 5 bases from V and 7 bases from J, the junction contained 15 bases not matched to a gene. Germline lookup yields CDR1 SGHVS and CDR2 FQNEAQ. This CDR3 comprises 16 residues. The CDR3 nucleotides are TGTGCCAGCAGCCACCCGGGGCGGGGGGGCCATCGGGAGCAGTACTTC. It codes for CASSHPGRGGHREQYF. Looking up the rest from reference TRBV7-8 and TRBJ2-7 gives the full variable domain: GAGVSQSPRYKVAKRGQDVALRCDPISGHVSLFWYQQALGQGPEFLTYFQNEAQLDKSGLPSDRFFAERPEGSVSTLKIQRTQQEDSAVYLCASSHPGRGGHREQYFGPGTRLTVT.

Comment on this clonotype: It may be a read error: a sequence one base away is much more abundant. The V gene is TRBV20-1, the J gene TRBJ1-2; D call uncertain. The V end was cut by 5 bases, the J end by 5 bases, with 15 bases between. Germline CDR1 is DFQATT and CDR2 is SNEGSKA (reference sequence). The CDR3 consists of 13 residues. This CDR3 is CSAAVLRVYGYTF. DNA of the CDR3: TGCAGTGCTGCAGTCCTCCGGGTATATGGCTACACCTTC.